This T cell receptor (beta chain) is from a study of blood T cell repertoires in COVID-19. Background on the study: Sites across the United States, Italy and Spain contributed samples from acute and convalescent COVID-19. Sample material is recorded as cDNA or gDNA derived from T cells, B-cell-depleted T cells, or PBMCs.

Of note for this clone: Other DNA sequences in the same sample also yield this CDR3.

There are 13 residues in the CDR3. Germline values: CDR1 LNHNV, CDR2 YYDKDF (reference sequence). The germline V and J ends were trimmed by 0 bases and 4 bases, with 6 bases remaining between them. Participant ages covered roughly 18 to 89 years across around 25 US areas. Recovered Cohort 3 donors showed two negative PCRs, clearance, or symptom resolution. Using immunoSEQ multiplex PCR, the repertoire was profiled, and TCRdb retains in-frame clones only, with some absent. There are some 370,000 clones in the sample; under 85% occur only once, and 5% to 6% lies in the top ten. Input material: PBMCs or T cells enriched from blood (not recorded which). The clonotype was recovered from a woman between 45 and 60 years old who had recovered from COVID-19. The chain employs TRBV15 and TRBJ1-1; weak D call: TRBD1 (6 bases). The CDR3 sequence: CATSRDRGTEAFF. The CDR3 nucleotides are TGTGCCACCAGCAGAGACAGGGGCACTGAAGCTTTCTTT.